Shown below are 28 T cell receptor beta chains from a single sample sequenced in a study of T-cell reconstitution after alpha-beta-depleted transplantation in children. The TCRbeta library was prepared with unique molecular identifiers. TCRdb ran MiXCR on the PCR reads and lists one entry per CDR3 protein. The sample lists 77,000 or so distinct CDR3 sequences, approximately 18% occurring once. The sample was PBMCs, mostly from graft donor cells, taken 360 days after TCRalphabeta/CD19-depleted stem cell transplant. These receptor sequences come from a male patient aged 2-15 years who had a stem cell transplant for acute lymphoblastic leukemia, so the T cells may come from the graft donor.

This clonotype has a handful of counts. This rearrangement joins TRBV21-1 to TRBJ2-7. TRBV21-1 is a recognized pseudogene. The CDR3 runs 11 residues. Here the CDR3 reads CASSICSEQYF. The CDR3 coding sequence is TGTGCCAGCAGTATTTGTAGCGAGCAGTACTTC.

This clonotype has just a few counts. J is TRBJ2-1 and V is TRBV6-1; 8 bases line up with TRBD2. This CDR3 comprises 17 residues. The germline V gene has CDR1 MNHNS and CDR2 SASEGT. Losses at the gene ends were 0 bases for V and 7 bases for J; bases not matched to a gene: 11. This chain's CDR3 is CASSEAAGVGAGNEQFF. In DNA, the CDR3 is TGTGCCAGCAGTGAAGCAGCGGGAGTTGGGGCAGGTAATGAGCAGTTCTTC.

This clonotype came up a few times. The chain is built from TRBV10-3 and TRBJ2-7; possibly TRBD2 for D (6 bases). Trimming took 4 bases from V and 0 from J, leaving 13 bases between them. The CDR3 spans 15 residues. In germline, CDR1 is ENHRY, CDR2 SYGVKD. As DNA, the CDR3 is TGTGCCATCAGTGGCTCCACTAGCTTCTCCTACGAGCAGTACTTC. This translates into CAISGSTSFSYEQYF.

This clonotype was recorded a few times. The chain carries TRBV12-3 or TRBV12-4 and TRBJ1-5; 8 bases line up with TRBD1. This CDR3 is 14 amino acids long. V was pared by 3 bases and J by 6 bases, with 4 bases of the junction left unmatched. The CDR3 loop is CASSLGQGAQPQHF. The DNA for the CDR3 is TGTGCCAGCAGTTTGGGGCAGGGGGCTCAGCCCCAGCATTTT.

This clonotype was seen at least ten times. The gene calls are TRBV5-1 and TRBJ2-1; TRBD2 matches at 7 bases. V gave up 8 bases and J gave up 10 bases; unmatched junction bases: 15. The CDR3 is 14 residues long. The germline CDR1 and CDR2 sequences are SGHRS and YFSETQ. In DNA form, the CDR3 reads TGCGCCAGTCGGGGGGAGGTGGTAGCTGGGGAGCAGTTCTTC. Its translation: CASRGEVVAGEQFF. The complete variable domain, with remaining parts taken from reference TRBV5-1 and TRBJ2-1, reads KAGVTQTPRYLIKTRGQQVTLSCSPISGHRSVSWYQQTPGQGLQFLFEYFSETQRNKGNFPGRFSGRQFSNSRSEMNVSTLELGDSALYLCASRGEVVAGEQFFGPGTRLTVL.

In this sample, this clonotype turned up a few times. The genes are TRBV20-1 and TRBJ2-2, with TRBD2 matching over 7 bases. Germline lookup yields CDR1 DFQATT and CDR2 SNEGSKA (reference sequence). This CDR3 contains 13 residues. Trimming cost V 6 bases and J 5 bases; bases outside gene matches: 6. The CDR3 region has the DNA TGCAGTGCAAGGACTAGAAGAACCGGGGAGCTGTTTTTT. Its protein is CSARTRRTGELFF.

The rearrangement uses TRBV2 and TRBJ2-1; 14 nucleotides line up with TRBD2. Losses at the gene ends were 6 bases for V and 7 bases for J; bases not matched to a gene: 5. In germline, CDR1 is SNHLY, CDR2 FYNNEI. This CDR3 comprises 15 residues. CDR3 DNA: TGTGCCAGCAGGGACGGGACTAGCGGGAGAAATGAGCAGTTCTTC. Translated: CASRDGTSGRNEQFF. The full variable domain, in which reference TRBV2 and TRBJ2-1 provide the parts outside the CDR3, is EPEVTQTPSHQVTQMGQEVILRCVPISNHLYFYWYRQILGQKVEFLVSFYNNEISEKSEIFDDQFSVERPDGSNFTLKIRSTKLEDSAMYFCASRDGTSGRNEQFFGPGTRLTVL.

Comments on this clonotype: This CDR3 fails to terminate in the conserved phenylalanine or tryptophan, so it likely reflects a read error. The rearrangement uses TRBV15 and TRBJ2-5; no clear D gene. Germline CDR1 reads LNHNV; CDR2 reads YYDKDF (reference sequence). CDR3 length: 16 amino acids. The V end lost 0 bases, the J end lost 1 base, and 12 bases lay between the germline ends. CDR3 residues: CATSRDPWVLQETQYL. The CDR3 region has the DNA TGTGCCACCAGCAGAGATCCTTGGGTACTCCAAGAGACCCAGTACCTC.

This clonotype was recorded only once. The J gene is TRBJ2-1, the V gene TRBV4-2; a possible D gene is TRBD2 (6 bases). This CDR3 is 14 amino acids long. Germline CDR1 reads LGHNA; CDR2 reads YNFKEQ. Trimming pared 8 bases from V and 6 bases from J, leaving 17 bases between. CDR3: CASSTLTSINEQFF. In nucleotides, the CDR3 is TGTGCCAGCTCCACGCTGACTAGTATCAATGAGCAGTTCTTC.

The chain employs TRBV20-1 and TRBJ2-3, with 12 nucleotides matching TRBD2. Germline loops: CDR1 DFQATT, CDR2 SNEGSKA (reference sequence). V shed 5 bases, J shed 4 bases, and the junction held 10 bases outside the gene matches. This CDR3 spans 16 amino acids. CDR3 protein: CSAAVYLAGGSDTQYF. For the CDR3, the DNA is TGCAGTGCTGCCGTGTATCTAGCGGGAGGGTCAGATACGCAGTATTTT.

The genes are TRBV29-1 and TRBJ2-1; 16 bases are shared with TRBD2. The CDR3 contains 17 residues. The germline V gene encodes CDR1 SQVTM and CDR2 ANQGSEA. V gave up 2 bases and J gave up 5 bases; unmatched junction bases: 6. The CDR3 is CSVETGTSGRAHNEQFF. CDR3 DNA: TGCAGCGTTGAAACCGGGACTAGCGGGAGGGCCCACAATGAGCAGTTCTTC.

The V and J genes are TRBV7-9 and TRBJ2-7; TRBD1 matches at 9 bases. V lost 9 bases and J lost 1; bases outside the gene matches: 4. Germline values: CDR1 SEHNR, CDR2 FQNEAQ (reference sequence). This CDR3 contains 13 residues. CDR3 loop: CASSTGGSYEQYF. CDR3 in DNA: TGTGCCAGTTCGACAGGGGGGTCCTACGAGCAGTACTTC.

V usage is TRBV5-1 and J usage is TRBJ1-2; 8 nucleotides match TRBD1. The trim removed 4 bases at V and 7 bases at J, leaving 6 bases unmatched. The CDR3 spans 13 residues. Germline loops: CDR1 SGHRS, CDR2 YFSETQ. CDR3 protein: CASSGETGAGYTF. The CDR3 nucleotides read TGCGCCAGCAGCGGCGAGACAGGGGCTGGCTACACCTTC.

This clonotype appeared a few times. The chain combines TRBV24-1 with TRBJ2-3; tentative D call: TRBD1 (6 bases). Between the trimmed V and J ends, which lost 4 bases and 6 bases, there was a span of 16 bases. The CDR3 is made up of 15 amino acids. The V gene's germline CDR1 is KGHDR and CDR2 SFDVKD. CDR3 protein: CATSELTGPGDTQYF. The CDR3, as DNA: TGTGCCACCAGTGAACTGACAGGACCCGGGGATACGCAGTATTTT.

This clonotype was seen more than once but under ten times. This sequence joins TRBV12-3 or TRBV12-4 and TRBJ2-6; D remains ambiguous. V was pared by 8 bases and J by 4 bases, with 12 bases between. CDR3 length: 14 residues. The CDR3 coding sequence is TGTGCCAGCCGAGACCTCCCCGGGGCCAACGTCCTGACTTTC. It specifies CASRDLPGANVLTF.

The DNA of the CDR3 is TGTGCCAGCAGCGTAGAAGGGACTAGCTTTAGTGAGCAGTACTTC. It is translated as CASSVEGTSFSEQYF. V usage is TRBV9 and J usage is TRBJ2-7; 9 nucleotides match TRBD2. CDR3 length: 15 amino acids. Trimming took 0 bases from V and 7 from J; bases not matched to a gene: 8. Germline V gene lookup returns CDR1 SGDLS and CDR2 YYNGEE.

This clonotype was seen only a few times. The chain uses TRBV12-3 or TRBV12-4 and TRBJ2-6; TRBD1 matches 9 bases. This CDR3 is 17 amino acids long. With V trimmed by 7 bases and J by 0 bases, 7 bases remained unmatched. This CDR3 reads CASNHRGPFSGANVLTF. The CDR3 region has the DNA TGTGCCAGCAACCACAGGGGGCCTTTCTCTGGGGCCAACGTCCTGACTTTC.

The CDR3 region is CASSYSRGRSYEQYF. CDR3 bases: TGTGCCAGCAGTTACTCCCGGGGCAGATCCTACGAGCAGTACTTC. The V and J genes are TRBV6-5 and TRBJ2-7; either TRBD1 or TRBD2 may supply D (5 bases each). V was cut by 0 bases and J by 1 base, with 10 bases left in between. Germline assignment: CDR1 MNHEY and CDR2 SVGAGI. CDR3 size: 15 residues.

This clonotype was detected only a few times. The genes are TRBV20-1 and TRBJ2-7; 10 nucleotides line up with TRBD1. The CDR3 contains 17 residues. V was clipped by 3 bases and J by 1 base; unmatched bases: 12. Germline values: CDR1 DFQATT, CDR2 SNEGSKA (reference sequence). In DNA form, the CDR3 reads TGCAGTGCTAGTCTCGCCTGGGGGGACAGGGGATCCTACGAGCAGTACTTC. Its protein is CSASLAWGDRGSYEQYF.

This chain connects TRBV18 to TRBJ1-4, with a tentative D call TRBD1 (5 bases). Trimming shortened V by 3 bases and J by 4 bases, and 15 bases separated the two germline ends. In germline, CDR1 is KGHSH, CDR2 LQKENI. The CDR3 totals 16 residues. The CDR3 nucleotides read TGTGCCAGCTCACCCTTTTTGGGACGCAATAATGAAAAACTGTTTTTT. Amino acids: CASSPFLGRNNEKLFF.

The J gene is TRBJ2-2, the V gene TRBV10-3; 9 bases match TRBD1. This CDR3 is 17 amino acids long. Germline lookup yields CDR1 ENHRY and CDR2 SYGVKD. Losses at the gene ends were 7 bases for V and 3 bases for J; bases not matched to a gene: 12. CDR3 sequence (DNA): TGTGCCATCAAGGAGAAGGGGGGACAGGGATACACCGGGGAGCTGTTTTTT. Translating gives CAIKEKGGQGYTGELFF.

This clonotype was counted at least ten times. The chain has TRBV7-9 and TRBJ1-5; D remains unclear. Germline V gene lookup returns CDR1 SEHNR and CDR2 FQNEAQ (reference sequence). With 1 base removed from V and 8 bases from J, the gap between germline ends came to 9 bases. The CDR3 is made up of 13 amino acids. The CDR3: CASSLVQSEPQHF. DNA of the CDR3: TGTGCCAGCAGCTTAGTACAGTCGGAGCCCCAGCATTTT.

In this sample, this clonotype turned up many times. V is TRBV5-1 and J is TRBJ2-7, with 10 bases matching TRBD2. Trimming at V came to 0 bases and at J to 4 bases, leaving 10 bases not matched to a gene. The CDR3 is made up of 17 amino acids. The germline V gene encodes CDR1 SGHRS and CDR2 YFSETQ. The CDR3 region has the DNA TGCGCCAGCAGCTTGGGAATACCGGGACTAGCGACTTACGAGCAGTACTTC. Translation gives CASSLGIPGLATYEQYF.

This chain joins TRBV6-6 and TRBJ2-3, with a weak D call TRBD2 (6 bases). Germline values: CDR1 MNHNY, CDR2 SVGAGI (reference sequence). V was pared by 8 bases and J by 5 bases, with 8 bases between. The CDR3 runs to 11 residues. CDR3 region: CASGTLDTQYF. As DNA, the CDR3 is TGTGCCAGCGGGACTTTAGATACGCAGTATTTT.

The chain joins TRBV6-1 to TRBJ2-5; 11 positions match TRBD2. The CDR3 covers 15 residues. Germline V gives CDR1 MNHNS, CDR2 SASEGT. Losses at the gene ends were 5 bases for V and 13 bases for J; bases not matched to a gene: 15. The CDR3, as DNA: TGTGCCAGCAGTACCTATACTAGCGGGAGAGCCCCACGGTACTTC. Protein product: CASSTYTSGRAPRYF.

This clonotype showed up just a few times. J is TRBJ2-5 and V is TRBV21-1; TRBD2, the table's D call, was not compared with the DNA. TRBV21-1 is annotated as a pseudogene. This CDR3 is built from 20 residues. In nucleotides, the CDR3 is TGTGCCAGCAGCAAAGAAGGGGGTTGGTCAGGGAGGGATGGGCGAGAGACCCAGTACTTC. This translates into CASSKEGGWSGRDGRETQYF.

This clonotype was counted a few times. The chain employs TRBV12-3 or TRBV12-4 and TRBJ1-2, with a weak D call TRBD1 (6 bases). CDR3 length: 15 amino acids. V gave up 6 bases and J gave up 3 bases, with 17 bases separating them. CDR3 nucleotides: TGTGCCAGCAGCCCTGGACAGCTCTCATACTATGGCTACACCTTC. It yields the protein CASSPGQLSYYGYTF.

This clonotype was seen only a few times. The V call is TRBV5-1, the J call TRBJ2-7; D is undetermined. V gave up 0 bases and J gave up 7 bases, with 8 bases separating them. This CDR3 region has 12 residues. Germline CDR1 reads SGHRS; CDR2 reads YFSETQ. The CDR3 nucleotides are TGCGCCAGCAGCTTGGGCCTAGAGGAGCAGTACTTC. This sequence encodes CASSLGLEEQYF.